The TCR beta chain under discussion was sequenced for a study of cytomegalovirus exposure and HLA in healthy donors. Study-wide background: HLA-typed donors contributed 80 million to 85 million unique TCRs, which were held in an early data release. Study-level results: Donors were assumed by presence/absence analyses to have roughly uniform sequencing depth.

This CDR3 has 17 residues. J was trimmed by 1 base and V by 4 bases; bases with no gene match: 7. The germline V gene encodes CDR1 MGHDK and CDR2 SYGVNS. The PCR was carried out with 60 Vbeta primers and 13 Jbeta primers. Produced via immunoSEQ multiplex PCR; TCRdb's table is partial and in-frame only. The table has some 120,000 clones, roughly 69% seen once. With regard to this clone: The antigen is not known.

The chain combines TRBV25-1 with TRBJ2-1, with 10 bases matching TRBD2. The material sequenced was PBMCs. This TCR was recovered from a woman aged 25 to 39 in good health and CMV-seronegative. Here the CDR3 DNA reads TGTGCCAGCAGTGGATTGACTAGCGGGCGTTCCTACAATGAGCAGTTCTTC. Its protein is CASSGLTSGRSYNEQFF.